Listed below are T cell receptor beta chains from one sample, sequenced in a study of sequential checkpoint blockade in melanoma. This table comes from immunoSEQ multiplex PCR, and its TCRdb copy is limited to in-frame clones, with some not included. Of about 38,000 clones listed, approximately 90% are singletons. Sequencing was performed on CD8+ T cells sorted from blood (inferred from file names), taken from a patient given nivolumab and ipilimumab in sequence. The receptor set was obtained from a human donor with melanoma. CDR3s include the opening cysteine and the closing phenylalanine or tryptophan. Each record gives: D gene, V gene, J gene, clone size, CDR3 DNA, CDR3 protein. A D gene is named only where the DNA matches it firmly. Clone size is given for some rows only: seen once, a few or many times, or a class if the clone is expanded.

>TRBD1|TRBV4-2|TRBJ2-2|NA
TGTGCCAGCAGCCAAGTTCCTGGACAGGGGGCGAACACCGGGGAGCTGTTTTTT
CASSQVPGQGANTGELFF
>TRBD1|TRBV28|TRBJ1-2|NA
TGTGCCAGCAGTTTCCCCGGCGACCTTACAGGGGTTTCCTATGGCTACACCTTC
CASSFPGDLTGVSYGYTF
>TRBD1|TRBV7-9|TRBJ2-6|NA
TGTGCCAGGGACAGGGTTTTTTCTGGGGCCAACGTCCTGACTTTC
CARDRVFSGANVLTF
>NA|TRBV29-1|TRBJ1-1|NA
TGCAGCGCTGTAAACACTGAAGCTTTCTTT
CSAVNTEAFF
>TRBD2|TRBV11-3|TRBJ2-1|NA
TGTGCCAGCAGCTTAGAGACTAGCGGGAGACACAATGAGCAGTTCTTC
CASSLETSGRHNEQFF
>NA|TRBV27|TRBJ2-3|NA
TGTGCCAGCAGCTCCCCAGGGGATCCAGATACGCAGTATTTT
CASSSPGDPDTQYF
>NA|TRBV4-1|TRBJ2-7|NA
TGCGCCAGCACCCGCACGATGACAGGATCGATTTCCTACGAGCAGTACTTC
CASTRTMTGSISYEQYF
>TRBD1|TRBV7-8|TRBJ2-1|NA
TGTGCCAGCAGCTTCTCCGGGACAGAGTACAATGAGCAGTTCTTC
CASSFSGTEYNEQFF
>NA|TRBV5-5|TRBJ2-7|NA
TGTGCCAGCAGCTCAACAGGTGCGGCCCTCTACGAGCAGTACTTC
CASSSTGAALYEQYF
>TRBD2|TRBV5-4|TRBJ2-2|NA
TGTGCCAGCAGCTTGGAGGCTAGCGGGAGCCGGACCGGGGAGCTGTTTTTT
CASSLEASGSRTGELFF
>TRBD1|TRBV4-2|TRBJ1-1|once
TGTGCCAGCAGCCAAGACCGCGAGGGGGCCTACCGGAACACTGAAGCTTTCTTT
CASSQDREGAYRNTEAFF
>TRBD1|TRBV9|TRBJ2-7|NA
TGTGCCAGCAGCGTCGGGACAGGGGGAGGCGAGCAGTACTTC
CASSVGTGGGEQYF
>NA|TRBV6-1|TRBJ1-5|NA
TGTGCCAGCAGTGAATTGGGAGGGGTGATAAAACAGCCCCAGCATTTT
CASSELGGVIKQPQHF
>NA|TRBV10-3|TRBJ2-1|NA
TGTGCCATCAGTGATTTCGGTCAGGCTAGCCTCGTTCACACCTCCTACAATGAGCAGTTCTTC
CAISDFGQASLVHTSYNEQFF
>TRBD1|TRBV5-4|TRBJ1-1|NA
TGTGCCAGCAGCCGGGGGGGGACAGGGATCCTGAACACTGAAGCTTTCTTT
CASSRGGTGILNTEAFF
>NA|TRBV7-9|TRBJ2-4|NA
TGTGCCAGCAGCCATATTGGAGGGGGCCTGGGGGAAAACATTCAGTACTTC
CASSHIGGGLGENIQYF
>NA|TRBV11-2|TRBJ1-1|once
TGTGCCAGCCGCTTACAATACACTGAAGCTTTCTTT
CASRLQYTEAFF
>TRBD1|TRBV29-1|TRBJ1-1|NA
TGCAGCGTTGTCTACCAGGGGGCCACTGAAGCTTTCTTT
CSVVYQGATEAFF
>TRBD1|TRBV27|TRBJ1-2|NA
TGTGCCAGCAGCGAACAGGGGGATAGCTATGGCTACACCTTC
CASSEQGDSYGYTF
>TRBD1|TRBV27|TRBJ2-1|NA
TGTGCCAGCAGTCCGGGACAGGGGTTTGAGCAGTTCTTC
CASSPGQGFEQFF
>NA|TRBV18|TRBJ2-3|NA
TGTGCCAGCTCACCAGTGGTGGGAGCAGCAGATACGCAGTATTTT
CASSPVVGAADTQYF
>NA|TRBV12-5|TRBJ2-3|NA
TGTGCTAGTGGTTTGGTAGCCTTAGATACGCAGTATTTT
CASGLVALDTQYF
>NA|TRBV18|TRBJ1-2|NA
TGTGCCAGCTCACCGATTCTGGAGGGGTTCTATGGCTACACCTTC
CASSPILEGFYGYTF
>NA|TRBV2|TRBJ2-3|NA
TGTGCCAGCAGTTGGGCGGGACTGACTAGCACAGATACGCAGTATTTT
CASSWAGLTSTDTQYF
>TRBD2|TRBV15|TRBJ2-7|NA
TGTGCCACCAGCAGAGGGACTAGCGTCTACGAGCAGTACTTC
CATSRGTSVYEQYF
>NA|TRBV5-4|TRBJ1-1|few
TGTGCCAGCAGTCTTTACTACCCGGCTGACACTGAAGCTTTCTTT
CASSLYYPADTEAFF
>NA|TRBV28|TRBJ2-6|NA
TGTGCCAGCAGGCCAACTGCCTTTGGGGCCAACGTCCTGACTTTC
CASRPTAFGANVLTF
>TRBD2|TRBV7-2|TRBJ2-3|NA
TGTGCCAGCAGCTTAGGGGCGGGAGAGGTAGATACGCAGTATTTT
CASSLGAGEVDTQYF
>TRBD2|TRBV5-6|TRBJ2-7|once
TGTGCCAGCAGCCCAACTAGCGGCTTCTACGAGCAGTACTTC
CASSPTSGFYEQYF
>TRBD2|TRBV6-5|TRBJ2-7|NA
TGTGCCAGCAGTCCAACGGGGACTAGCCGCGAGCAGTACTTC
CASSPTGTSREQYF
>NA|TRBV29-1|TRBJ2-3|NA
TGCAGCGTTTGGACAGACAGCACAGATACGCAGTATTTT
CSVWTDSTDTQYF
>TRBD2|TRBV19|TRBJ2-1|NA
TGTGCCAGTAACCCCGGGACTAGCGGTTACAATGAGCAGTTCTTC
CASNPGTSGYNEQFF
>NA|TRBV7-9|TRBJ2-3|once
TGTGCCAGCAGCTTATGGGGACTCTCCCAAGACACAGATACGCAGTATTTT
CASSLWGLSQDTDTQYF
>TRBD1|TRBV29-1|TRBJ2-3|NA
TGCAGCTTTGGACAGGGAGAAGATACGCAGTATTTT
CSFGQGEDTQYF
>NA|TRBV19|TRBJ2-3|NA
TGTGCCAGTAGTAACCCCGACAGGTCTAGCACAGATACGCAGTATTTT
CASSNPDRSSTDTQYF